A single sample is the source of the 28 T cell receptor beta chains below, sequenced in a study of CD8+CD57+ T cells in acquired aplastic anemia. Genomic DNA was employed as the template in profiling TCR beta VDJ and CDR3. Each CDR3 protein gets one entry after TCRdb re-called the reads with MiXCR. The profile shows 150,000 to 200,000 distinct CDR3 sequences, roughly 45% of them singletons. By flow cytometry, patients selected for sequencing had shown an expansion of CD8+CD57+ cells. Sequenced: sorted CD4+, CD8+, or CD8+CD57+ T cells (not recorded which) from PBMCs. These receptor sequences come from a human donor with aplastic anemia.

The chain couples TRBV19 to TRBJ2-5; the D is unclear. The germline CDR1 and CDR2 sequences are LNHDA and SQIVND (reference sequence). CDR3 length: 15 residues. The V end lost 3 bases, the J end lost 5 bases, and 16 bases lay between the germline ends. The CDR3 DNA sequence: TGTGCCAGTAGTATGGTGACACTTGTGAGGGAGACCCAGTACTTC. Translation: CASSMVTLVRETQYF.

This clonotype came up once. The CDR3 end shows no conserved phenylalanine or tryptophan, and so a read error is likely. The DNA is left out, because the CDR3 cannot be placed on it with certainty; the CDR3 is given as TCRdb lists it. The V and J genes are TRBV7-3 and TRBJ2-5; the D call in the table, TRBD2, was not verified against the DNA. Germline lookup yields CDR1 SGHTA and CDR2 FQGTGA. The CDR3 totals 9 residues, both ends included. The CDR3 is CASRPNLAG.

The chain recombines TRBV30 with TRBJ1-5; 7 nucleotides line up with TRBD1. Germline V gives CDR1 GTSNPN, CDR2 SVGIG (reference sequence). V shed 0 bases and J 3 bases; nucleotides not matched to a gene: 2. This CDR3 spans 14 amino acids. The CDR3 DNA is TGTGCCTGGAGTGTGGGACAGTACAATCAGCCCCAGCATTTT. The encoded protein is CAWSVGQYNQPQHF.

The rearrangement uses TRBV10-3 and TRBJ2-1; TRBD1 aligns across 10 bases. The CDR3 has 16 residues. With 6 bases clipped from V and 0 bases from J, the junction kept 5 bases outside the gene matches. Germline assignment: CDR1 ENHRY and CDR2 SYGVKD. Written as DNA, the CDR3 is TGTGCCATCAGACGACAGGGGGCCAGCTCCTACAATGAGCAGTTCTTC. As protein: CAIRRQGASSYNEQFF.

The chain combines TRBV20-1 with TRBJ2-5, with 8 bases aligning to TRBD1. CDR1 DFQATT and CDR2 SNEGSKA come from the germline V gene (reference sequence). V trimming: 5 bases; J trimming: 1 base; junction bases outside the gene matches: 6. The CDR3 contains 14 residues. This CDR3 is CSAVSGGPQETQYF. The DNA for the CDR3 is TGCAGTGCTGTTTCAGGGGGCCCCCAAGAGACCCAGTACTTC.

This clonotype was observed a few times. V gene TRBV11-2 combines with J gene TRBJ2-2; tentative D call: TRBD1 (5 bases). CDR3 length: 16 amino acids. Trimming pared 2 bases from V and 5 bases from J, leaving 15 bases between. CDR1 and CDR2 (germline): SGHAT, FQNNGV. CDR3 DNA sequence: TGTGCCAGCAGCTTACCCGGGCAGGGTATTACCGGGGAGCTGTTTTTT. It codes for CASSLPGQGITGELFF.

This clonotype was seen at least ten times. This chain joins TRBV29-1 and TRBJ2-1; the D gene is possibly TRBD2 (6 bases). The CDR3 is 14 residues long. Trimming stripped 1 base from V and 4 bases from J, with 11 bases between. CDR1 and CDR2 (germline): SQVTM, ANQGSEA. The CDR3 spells CSVEVLGGYNEQFF. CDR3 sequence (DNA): TGCAGCGTTGAAGTCCTCGGGGGATACAATGAGCAGTTCTTC.

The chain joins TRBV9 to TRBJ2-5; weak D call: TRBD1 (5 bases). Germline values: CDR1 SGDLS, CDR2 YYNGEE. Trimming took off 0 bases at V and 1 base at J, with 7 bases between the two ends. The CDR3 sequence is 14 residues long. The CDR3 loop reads CASSVGQSQETQYF. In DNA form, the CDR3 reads TGTGCCAGCAGCGTAGGACAGAGCCAAGAGACCCAGTACTTC.

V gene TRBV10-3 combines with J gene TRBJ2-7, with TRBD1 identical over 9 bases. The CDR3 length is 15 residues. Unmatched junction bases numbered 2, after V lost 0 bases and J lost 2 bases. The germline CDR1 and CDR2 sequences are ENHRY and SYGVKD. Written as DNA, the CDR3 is TGTGCCATCAGTGAGTCGACAGGGGGGCCCTACGAGCAGTACTTC. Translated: CAISESTGGPYEQYF.

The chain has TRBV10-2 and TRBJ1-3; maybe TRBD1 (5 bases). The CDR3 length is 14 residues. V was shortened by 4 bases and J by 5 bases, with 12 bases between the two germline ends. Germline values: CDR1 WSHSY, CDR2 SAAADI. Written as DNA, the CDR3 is TGCGCCAGCAGTGCGTCGGGGGGACGAAACACCATATATTTT. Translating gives CASSASGGRNTIYF.

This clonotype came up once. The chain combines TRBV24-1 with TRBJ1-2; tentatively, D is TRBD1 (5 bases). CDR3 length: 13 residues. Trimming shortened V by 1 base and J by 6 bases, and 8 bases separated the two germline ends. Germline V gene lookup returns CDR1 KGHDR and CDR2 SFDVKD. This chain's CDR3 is CATSDFSRDGYTF. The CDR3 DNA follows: TGTGCCACCAGTGATTTCTCCAGGGATGGCTACACCTTC.

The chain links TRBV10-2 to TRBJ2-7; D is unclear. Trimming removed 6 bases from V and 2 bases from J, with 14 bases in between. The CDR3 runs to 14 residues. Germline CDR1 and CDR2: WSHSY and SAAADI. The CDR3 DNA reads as TGCGCCAGCAGCTCCTCTACTCTTACCTACGAGCAGTACTTC. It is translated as CASSSSTLTYEQYF.

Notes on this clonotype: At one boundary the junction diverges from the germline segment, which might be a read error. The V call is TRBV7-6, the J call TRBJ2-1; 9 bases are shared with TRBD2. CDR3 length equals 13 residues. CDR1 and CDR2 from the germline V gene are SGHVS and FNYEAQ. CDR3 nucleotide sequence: TGTGCCAGCAGCCTAGCGGGGTCGGGTGAGCAGTTCTTC. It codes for CASSLAGSGEQFF.

CDR3 coding DNA: TGTGCCAGCAGTTACTCCTCTGCTAGAGGGGTGGAGACCCAGTACTTC. Translation: CASSYSSARGVETQYF. The chain recombines TRBV6-2 or TRBV6-3 with TRBJ2-5; either TRBD1 or TRBD2 may supply D (5 bases each). CDR3 length: 16 residues. Germline values: CDR1 MNHEY, CDR2 SVGEGT. V was cut by 0 bases and J by 5 bases, with 16 bases left in between.

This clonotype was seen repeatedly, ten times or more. As DNA, the CDR3 is TGCGCCAGCAGCCAAGTGGTTCAAAGTAATGAGCAGTTCTTC. This gives the protein CASSQVVQSNEQFF. The V call is TRBV4-3, the J call TRBJ2-1, with D unclear. V lost 1 base to trimming and J lost 7 bases, with 11 bases between them. The CDR3 runs to 14 residues. Germline lookup yields CDR1 LGHNA and CDR2 YSLEER.

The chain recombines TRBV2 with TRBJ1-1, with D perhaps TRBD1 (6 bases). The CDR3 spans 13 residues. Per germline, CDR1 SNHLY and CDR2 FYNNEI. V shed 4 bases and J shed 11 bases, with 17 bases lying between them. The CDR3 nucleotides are TGTGCCAGCAGTGCTATGGGGGGGCCGGTGGCTTTCTTT. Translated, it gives CASSAMGGPVAFF.

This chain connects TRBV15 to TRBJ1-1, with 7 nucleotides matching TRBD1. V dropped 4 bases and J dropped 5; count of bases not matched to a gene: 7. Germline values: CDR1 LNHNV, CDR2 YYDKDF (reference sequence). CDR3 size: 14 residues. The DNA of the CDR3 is TGTGCCACCAGCAAGCAGGGGGATCGGACTGAAGCTTTCTTT. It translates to CATSKQGDRTEAFF.

The CDR3 is CASTLRQEFNSPLHF. CDR3 nucleotide sequence: TGTGCCAGCACCCTACGACAGGAGTTTAATTCACCCCTCCACTTT. The chain employs TRBV10-3 and TRBJ1-6; possible D gene TRBD1, 6 bases. The V gene's germline CDR1 is ENHRY and CDR2 SYGVKD. The CDR3 runs 15 residues. V lost 10 bases to trimming and J lost 6 bases, with 19 bases between them.

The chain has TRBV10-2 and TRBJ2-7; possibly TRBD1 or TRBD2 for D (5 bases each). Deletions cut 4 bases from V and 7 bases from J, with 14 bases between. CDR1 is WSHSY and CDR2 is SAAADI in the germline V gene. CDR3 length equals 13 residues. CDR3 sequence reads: CASSGPDTGEQYF. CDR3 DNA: TGCGCCAGCAGTGGGCCGGACACGGGAGAGCAGTACTTC.

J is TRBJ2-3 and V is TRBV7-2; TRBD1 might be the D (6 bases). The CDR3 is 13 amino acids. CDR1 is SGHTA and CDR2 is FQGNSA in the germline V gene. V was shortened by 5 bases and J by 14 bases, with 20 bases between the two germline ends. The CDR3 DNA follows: TGTGCCAGCAGCGCAACCGGGACAAGGGTGTTGTATTTT. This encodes CASSATGTRVLYF.

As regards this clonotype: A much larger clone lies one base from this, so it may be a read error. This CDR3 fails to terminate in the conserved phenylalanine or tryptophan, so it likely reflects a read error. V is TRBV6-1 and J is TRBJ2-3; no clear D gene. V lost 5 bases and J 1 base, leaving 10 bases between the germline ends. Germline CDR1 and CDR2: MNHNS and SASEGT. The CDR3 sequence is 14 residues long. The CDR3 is CASSQGWGTDTQYL. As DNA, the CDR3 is TGTGCCAGCAGTCAAGGGTGGGGCACAGATACGCAGTATCTT.

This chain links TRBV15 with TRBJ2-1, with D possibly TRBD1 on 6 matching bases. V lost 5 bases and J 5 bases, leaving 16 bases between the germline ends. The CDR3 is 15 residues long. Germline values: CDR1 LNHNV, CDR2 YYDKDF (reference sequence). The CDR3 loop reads CATSLGTQAHNEQFF. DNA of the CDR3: TGTGCCACCAGCCTCGGGACACAGGCGCACAATGAGCAGTTCTTC.

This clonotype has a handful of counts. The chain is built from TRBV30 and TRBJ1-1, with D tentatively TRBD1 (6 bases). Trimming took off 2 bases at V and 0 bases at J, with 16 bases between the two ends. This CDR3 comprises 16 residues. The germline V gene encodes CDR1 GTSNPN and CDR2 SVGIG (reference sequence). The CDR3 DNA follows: TGTGCCTGGAGTAGGAGGGGGACCCGCCTGAACACTGAAGCTTTCTTT. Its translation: CAWSRRGTRLNTEAFF.

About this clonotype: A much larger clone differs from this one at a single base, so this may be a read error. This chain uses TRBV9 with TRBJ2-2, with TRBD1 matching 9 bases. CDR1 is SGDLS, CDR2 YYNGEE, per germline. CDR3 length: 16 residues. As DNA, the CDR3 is TGTGCCGGCAGCGCAAGGGGACAGGGAGGATCCGGGGAGCTGTTTTTT. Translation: CAGSARGQGGSGELFF. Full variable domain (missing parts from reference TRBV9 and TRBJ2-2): DSGVTQTPKHLITATGQRVTLRCSPRSGDLSVYWYQQSLDQGLQFLIQYYNGEERAKGNILERFSAQQFPDLHSELNLSSLELGDSALYFCAGSARGQGGSGELFFGEGSRLTVL.

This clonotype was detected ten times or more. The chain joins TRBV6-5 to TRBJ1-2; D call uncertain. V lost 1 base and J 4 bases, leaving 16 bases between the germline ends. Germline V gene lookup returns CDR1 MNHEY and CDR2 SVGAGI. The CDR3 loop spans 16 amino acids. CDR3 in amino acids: CASSYLVGRVPYGYTF. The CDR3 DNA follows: TGTGCCAGCAGTTACTTAGTTGGGAGGGTGCCCTATGGCTACACCTTC.

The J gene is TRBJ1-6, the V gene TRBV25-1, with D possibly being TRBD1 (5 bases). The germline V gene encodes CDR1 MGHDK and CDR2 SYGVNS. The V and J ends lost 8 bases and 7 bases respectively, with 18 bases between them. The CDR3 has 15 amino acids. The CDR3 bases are TGTGCCAGCGGTACCCATCAGGGAAACAATTCACCCCTCCACTTT. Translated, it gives CASGTHQGNNSPLHF.

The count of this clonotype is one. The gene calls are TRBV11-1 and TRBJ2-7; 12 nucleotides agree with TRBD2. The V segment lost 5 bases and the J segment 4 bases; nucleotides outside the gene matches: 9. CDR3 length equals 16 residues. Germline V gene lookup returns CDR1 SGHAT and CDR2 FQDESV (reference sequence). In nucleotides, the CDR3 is TGTGCCAGCAGCGTTTCTAGCGGGGGGGGCTTATACGAGCAGTACTTC. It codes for CASSVSSGGGLYEQYF.

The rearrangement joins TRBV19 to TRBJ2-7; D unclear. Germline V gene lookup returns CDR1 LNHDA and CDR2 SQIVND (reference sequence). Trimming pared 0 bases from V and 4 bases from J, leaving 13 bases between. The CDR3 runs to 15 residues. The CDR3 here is CASSIEGIEGYEQYF. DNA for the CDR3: TGTGCCAGTAGTATAGAGGGAATTGAAGGGTACGAGCAGTACTTC. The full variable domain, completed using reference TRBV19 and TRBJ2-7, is DGGITQSPKYLFRKEGQNVTLSCEQNLNHDAMYWYRQDPGQGLRLIYYSQIVNDFQKGDIAEGYSVSREKKESFPLTVTSAQKNPTAFYLCASSIEGIEGYEQYFGPGTRLTVT.